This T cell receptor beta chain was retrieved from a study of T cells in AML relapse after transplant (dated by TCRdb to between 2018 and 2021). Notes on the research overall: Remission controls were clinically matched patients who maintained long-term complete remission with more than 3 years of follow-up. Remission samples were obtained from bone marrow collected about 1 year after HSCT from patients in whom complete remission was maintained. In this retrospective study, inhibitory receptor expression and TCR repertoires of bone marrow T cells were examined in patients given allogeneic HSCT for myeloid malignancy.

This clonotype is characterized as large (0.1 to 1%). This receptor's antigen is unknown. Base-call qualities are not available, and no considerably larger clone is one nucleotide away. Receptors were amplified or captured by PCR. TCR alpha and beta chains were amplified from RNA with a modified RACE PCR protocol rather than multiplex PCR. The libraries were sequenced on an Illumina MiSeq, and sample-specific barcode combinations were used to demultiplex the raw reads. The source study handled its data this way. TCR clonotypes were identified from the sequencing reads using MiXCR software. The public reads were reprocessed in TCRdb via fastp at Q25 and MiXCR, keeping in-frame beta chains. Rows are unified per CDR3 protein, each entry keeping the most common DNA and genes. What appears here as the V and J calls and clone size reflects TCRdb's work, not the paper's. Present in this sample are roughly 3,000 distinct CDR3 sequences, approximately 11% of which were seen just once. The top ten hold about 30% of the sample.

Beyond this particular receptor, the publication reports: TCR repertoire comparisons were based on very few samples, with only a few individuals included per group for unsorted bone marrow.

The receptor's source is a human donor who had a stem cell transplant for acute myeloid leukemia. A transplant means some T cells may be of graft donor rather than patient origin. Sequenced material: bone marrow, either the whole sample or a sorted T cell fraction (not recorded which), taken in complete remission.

CDR3 protein: CASISEEAGGLREQYF. The nucleotides read TGTGCCAGCATCTCCGAGGAAGCGGGGGGGTTGCGCGAGCAGTACTTC. This sequence uses TRBV7-2 and TRBJ2-7; the junction holds 10 bases that match TRBD2. CDR1 and CDR2, looked up from the germline V gene, are SGHTA and FQGNSA. Unmatched junction bases come to 15, with V trimmed by 7 bases and J by 6 bases. The CDR3 starts with the cysteine, ends with the phenylalanine, and has 16 residues. Just the 48-base CDR3 DNA is kept, in frame starting at base 1.